This is a list of T cell receptor beta chains from one sample in a study of T-cell memory formation after mild COVID-19. TCRdb reprocessed the 5' RACE reads via MiXCR and lists one record per CDR3 protein. The sample lists about 430,000 distinct CDR3 sequences, approximately 25% occurring once. The sample consisted of PBMCs or a T cell subset sorted from them (not recorded which). The receptors were gathered from an adult woman who had mild COVID-19 (a few samples of this study predate the infection). Cell type and time point are not known. The CDR3 runs from the conserved cysteine through the conserved F or W. The order of the fields is J gene, clone size, D gene, V gene, CDR3 DNA, CDR3 protein. D genes are given only for firm matches. Size is omitted from some rows. Given values are once, few, many or a class for expanded clones.

J gene: TRBJ2-5; clone size: few; D gene: TRBD2; V gene: TRBV7-9; CDR3 DNA: TGTGCCGGGGAGGATACTAGCGGGGCGCGAGAGACCCAGTACTTC; CDR3 protein: CAGEDTSGARETQYF
J gene: TRBJ2-3; clone size: NA; D gene: NA; V gene: TRBV24-1; CDR3 DNA: TGTGCCACCAGTGGGTTAGCGCCCCGGGGCACAGATACGCAGTATTTT; CDR3 protein: CATSGLAPRGTDTQYF
J gene: TRBJ2-1; clone size: many; D gene: TRBD2; V gene: TRBV7-2; CDR3 DNA: TGTGCCAGCAGCTTGGACGCGGGAGCGGGGGAGCAGTTCTTC; CDR3 protein: CASSLDAGAGEQFF
J gene: TRBJ2-1; clone size: NA; D gene: NA; V gene: TRBV15; CDR3 DNA: TGTGCCACCAGCAGGACCTGGGGCATCGCGGCCCCTGAGCAGTTCTTC; CDR3 protein: CATSRTWGIAAPEQFF
J gene: TRBJ2-3; clone size: few; D gene: NA; V gene: TRBV4-3; CDR3 DNA: TGCGCCAGCAGCCAAGGGACAGAGTACACAGATACGCAGTATTTT; CDR3 protein: CASSQGTEYTDTQYF
J gene: TRBJ1-5; clone size: NA; D gene: NA; V gene: TRBV3-1; CDR3 DNA: TGTGCCAGCAGCCAAGAGGGTGGGGGATATCAGCCCCAGCATTTT; CDR3 protein: CASSQEGGGYQPQHF
J gene: TRBJ1-2; clone size: few; D gene: NA; V gene: TRBV12-3/TRBV12-4; CDR3 DNA: TGTGCCAGCAGTTTAGGCAGGGTGGATGGCTACACCTTC; CDR3 protein: CASSLGRVDGYTF
J gene: TRBJ2-7; clone size: few; D gene: TRBD1; V gene: TRBV18; CDR3 DNA: TGTGCCAGCTCACCACGGACAGGAATTAGCGAGCAGTACTTC; CDR3 protein: CASSPRTGISEQYF
J gene: TRBJ2-1; clone size: NA; D gene: NA; V gene: TRBV9; CDR3 DNA: TGTGCCAGCAGCGTAGCCGGGACGGGTTTATACAATGAGCAGTTCTTC; CDR3 protein: CASSVAGTGLYNEQFF
J gene: TRBJ2-2; clone size: NA; D gene: NA; V gene: TRBV6-1; CDR3 DNA: TGTGCCAGCAGTGAAGGGACCTTCCGGGAGCTGTTTTTT; CDR3 protein: CASSEGTFRELFF